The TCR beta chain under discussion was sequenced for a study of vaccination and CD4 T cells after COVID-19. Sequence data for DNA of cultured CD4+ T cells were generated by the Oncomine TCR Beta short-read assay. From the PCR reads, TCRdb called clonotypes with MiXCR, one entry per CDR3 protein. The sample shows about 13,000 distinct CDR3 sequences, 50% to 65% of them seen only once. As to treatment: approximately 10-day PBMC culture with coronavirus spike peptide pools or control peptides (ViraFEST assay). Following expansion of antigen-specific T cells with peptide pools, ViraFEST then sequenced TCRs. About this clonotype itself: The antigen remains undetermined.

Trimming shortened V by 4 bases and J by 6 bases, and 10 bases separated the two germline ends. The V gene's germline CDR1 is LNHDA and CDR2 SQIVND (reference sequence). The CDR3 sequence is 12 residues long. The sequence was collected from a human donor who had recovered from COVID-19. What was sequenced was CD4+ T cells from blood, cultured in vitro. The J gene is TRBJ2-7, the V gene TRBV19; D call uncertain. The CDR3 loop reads CASSNSLSEQYF. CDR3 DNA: TGTGCCAGTAGTAACTCCCTGAGCGAGCAGTACTTC.